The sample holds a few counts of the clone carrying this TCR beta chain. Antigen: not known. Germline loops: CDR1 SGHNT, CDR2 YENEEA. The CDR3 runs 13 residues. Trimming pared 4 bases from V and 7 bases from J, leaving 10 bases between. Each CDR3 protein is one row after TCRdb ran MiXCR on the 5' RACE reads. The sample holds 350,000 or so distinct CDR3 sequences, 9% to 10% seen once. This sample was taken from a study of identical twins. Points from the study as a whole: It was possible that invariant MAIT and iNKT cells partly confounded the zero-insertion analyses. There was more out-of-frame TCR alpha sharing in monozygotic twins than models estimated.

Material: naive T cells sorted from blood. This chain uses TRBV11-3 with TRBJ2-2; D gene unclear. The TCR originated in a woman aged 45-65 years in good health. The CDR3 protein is CASSSTYSGELFF. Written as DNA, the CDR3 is TGTGCCAGCAGCTCGACCTACAGCGGGGAGCTGTTTTTT.